This T cell receptor (beta chain) was profiled in a study of blood T cell repertoires in COVID-19. The CDR3 consists of 15 residues. CDR1 is SGHNT and CDR2 is YENEEA in the germline V gene. The V gene end was trimmed by 1 base and the J gene end by 5 bases; junction bases not matched to a gene: 6. Original processing notes: Reference gene primer amplification gave estimated nucleated cell counts. Method: immunoSEQ multiplex PCR; TCRdb's copy keeps in-frame clones and lacks some. That table furnishes V, J and clone size, whereas the DNA furnished D and trimming. The profile shows about 240,000 clones, around 90% of them singletons.

The sample consisted of peripheral blood. The rearrangement links TRBV11-3 to TRBJ2-7; 9 positions agree with TRBD1. The sequence came from a woman aged 25 to 39 with acute or convalescent COVID-19. The CDR3 protein is CASSLVPGQGHEQYF. CDR3 nucleotides: TGTGCCAGCAGCTTAGTCCCGGGACAGGGCCACGAGCAGTACTTC.